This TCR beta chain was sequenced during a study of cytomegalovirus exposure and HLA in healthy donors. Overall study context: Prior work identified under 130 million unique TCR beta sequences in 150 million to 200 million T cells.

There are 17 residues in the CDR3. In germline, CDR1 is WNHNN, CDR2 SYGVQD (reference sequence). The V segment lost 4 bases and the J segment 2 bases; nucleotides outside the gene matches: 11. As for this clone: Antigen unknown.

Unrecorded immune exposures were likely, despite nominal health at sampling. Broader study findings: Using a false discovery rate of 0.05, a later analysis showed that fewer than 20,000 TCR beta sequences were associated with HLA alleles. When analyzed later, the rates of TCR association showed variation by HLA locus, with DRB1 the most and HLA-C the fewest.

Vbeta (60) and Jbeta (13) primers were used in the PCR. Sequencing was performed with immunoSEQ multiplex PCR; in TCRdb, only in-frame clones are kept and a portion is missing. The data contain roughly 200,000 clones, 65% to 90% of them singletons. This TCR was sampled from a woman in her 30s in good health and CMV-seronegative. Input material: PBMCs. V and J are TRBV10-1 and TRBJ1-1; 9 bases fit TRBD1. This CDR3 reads CASSGVGQGHSNTEAFF. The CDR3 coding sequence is TGCGCCAGCAGTGGCGTGGGACAGGGTCATTCCAACACTGAAGCTTTCTTT.